The present T cell receptor (beta chain) was sequenced within a study of T cell responses to AZD1222 COVID-19 vaccine. Study observations and caveats: Donor demographics were predominantly white British with a female majority; clonal diversity may be underestimated. AZD1222 recipients seropositive at baseline numbered only 5 to 7. Epitopes outside B.1.351 and B.1.1.7 mutated regions reportedly drew nearly half of spike TCRs.

CDR1 is SGHAT and CDR2 is FQNNGV in the germline V gene. CDR3 size: 13 residues. Trimming pared 1 base from V and 1 base from J, leaving 4 bases between. Points on this clone: Its antigen is as yet unknown.

Sequenced by immunoSEQ multiplex PCR; TCRdb stores in-frame clones only, minus some. The sample carries 120,000 or so clones, under 95% recorded once. The rearrangement links TRBV11-2 to TRBJ1-2; D is ambiguous. Sample: peripheral blood, taken 28 days after the second AZD1222 dose. The sequence was obtained from an adult who received the AZD1222 COVID-19 vaccine. In nucleotides, the CDR3 is TGTGCCAGCAGCTTAGCATTTAACTATGGCTACACCTTC. Amino acids: CASSLAFNYGYTF. Full variable domain (missing parts from reference TRBV11-2 and TRBJ1-2): EAGVAQSPRYKIIEKRQSVAFWCNPISGHATLYWYQQILGQGPKLLIQFQNNGVVDDSQLPKDRFSAERLKGVDSTLKIQPAKLEDSAVYLCASSLAFNYGYTFGSGTRLTVV.